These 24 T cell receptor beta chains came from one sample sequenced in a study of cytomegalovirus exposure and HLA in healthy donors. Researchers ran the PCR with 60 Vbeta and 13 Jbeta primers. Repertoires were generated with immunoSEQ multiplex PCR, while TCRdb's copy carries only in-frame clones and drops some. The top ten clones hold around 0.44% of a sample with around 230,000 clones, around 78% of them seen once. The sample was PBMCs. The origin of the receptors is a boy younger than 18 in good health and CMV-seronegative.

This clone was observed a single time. CDR3 in DNA: TGTGCCCCGGGCCCCCTAGCGGGGGGGCATAATGAGCAGTTCTTC. As protein: CAPGPLAGGHNEQFF. The chain joins TRBV21-1 to TRBJ2-1; the D call of TRBD2 is as the table states it, not checked on the DNA. TRBV21-1 is recorded as a pseudogene. The CDR3 covers 15 residues.

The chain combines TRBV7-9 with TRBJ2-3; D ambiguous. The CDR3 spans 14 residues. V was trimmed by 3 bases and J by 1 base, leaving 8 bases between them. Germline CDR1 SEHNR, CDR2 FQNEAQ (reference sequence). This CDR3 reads CASSFIAGTDTQYF. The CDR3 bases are TGTGCCAGCAGCTTCATAGCCGGCACAGATACGCAGTATTTT.

In nucleotides, the CDR3 is TGTGCCAGCAGTTTCCTTAGCGTCTCCTACGAGCAGTACTTC. Translating gives CASSFLSVSYEQYF. The chain joins TRBV27 to TRBJ2-7; TRBD2 is a possible D gene (5 bases). This CDR3 has 14 residues. Trimming stripped 3 bases from V and 0 bases from J, with 9 bases between. The germline V gene has CDR1 MNHEY and CDR2 SMNVEV (reference sequence).

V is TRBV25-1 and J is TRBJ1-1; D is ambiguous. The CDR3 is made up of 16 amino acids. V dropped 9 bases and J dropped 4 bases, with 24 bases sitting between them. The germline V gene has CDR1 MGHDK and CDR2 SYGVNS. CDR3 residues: CASSTAANLPGTEAFF. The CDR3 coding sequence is TGTGCCAGTTCAACAGCTGCAAACCTTCCAGGCACTGAAGCTTTCTTT. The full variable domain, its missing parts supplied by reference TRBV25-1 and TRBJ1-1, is EADIYQTPRYLVIGTGKKITLECSQTMGHDKMYWYQQDPGMELHLIHYSYGVNSTEKGDLSSESTVSRIRTEHFPLTLESARPSHTSQYLCASSTAANLPGTEAFFGQGTRLTVV.

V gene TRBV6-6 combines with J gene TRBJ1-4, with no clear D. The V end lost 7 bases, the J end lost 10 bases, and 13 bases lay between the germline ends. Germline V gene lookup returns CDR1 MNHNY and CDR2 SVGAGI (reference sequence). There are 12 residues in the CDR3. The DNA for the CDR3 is TGTGCCAGCATCTCCCCTAGAGGAAAACTGTTTTTT. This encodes CASISPRGKLFF.

DNA for the CDR3: TGCAGCGTTACTAGTTCCCTTCCGAACACTGAAGCTTTCTTT. This codes for CSVTSSLPNTEAFF. The chain links TRBV29-1 to TRBJ1-1; D ambiguous. The CDR3 runs to 14 residues. Between the trimmed V and J ends, which lost 5 bases and 1 base, there was a span of 14 bases. The germline CDR1 and CDR2 sequences are SQVTM and ANQGSEA.

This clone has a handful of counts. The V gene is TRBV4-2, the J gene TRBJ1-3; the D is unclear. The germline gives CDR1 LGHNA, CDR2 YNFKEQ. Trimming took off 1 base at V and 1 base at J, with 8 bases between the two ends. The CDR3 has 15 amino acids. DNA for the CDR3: TGTGCCAGCAGCCAAGGTGGAGATTCTGGAAACACCATATATTTT. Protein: CASSQGGDSGNTIYF.

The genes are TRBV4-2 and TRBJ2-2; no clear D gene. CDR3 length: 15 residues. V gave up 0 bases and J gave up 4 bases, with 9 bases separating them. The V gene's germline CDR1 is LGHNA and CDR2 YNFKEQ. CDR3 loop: CASSQEPYTTGELFF. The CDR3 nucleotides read TGTGCCAGCAGCCAAGAGCCTTACACCACCGGGGAGCTGTTTTTT.

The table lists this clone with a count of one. CDR3 in amino acids: CASRDDRGRPYTF. Here the CDR3 DNA reads TGTGCCAGCAGAGACGACAGGGGCAGGCCATACACCTTC. This sequence joins TRBV27 and TRBJ1-2, with 8 bases fitting TRBD1. Germline V lookup: CDR1 MNHEY, CDR2 SMNVEV (reference sequence). The ends lost 6 bases at V and 11 bases at J; junction bases unmatched: 11. This CDR3 region has 13 residues.

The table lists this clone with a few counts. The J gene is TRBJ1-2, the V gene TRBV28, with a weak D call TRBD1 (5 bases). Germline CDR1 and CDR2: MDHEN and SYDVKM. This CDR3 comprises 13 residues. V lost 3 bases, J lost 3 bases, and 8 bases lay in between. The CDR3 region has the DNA TGTGCCAGCAGTTTTGGGGGGGACTATGGCTACACCTTC. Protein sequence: CASSFGGDYGYTF.

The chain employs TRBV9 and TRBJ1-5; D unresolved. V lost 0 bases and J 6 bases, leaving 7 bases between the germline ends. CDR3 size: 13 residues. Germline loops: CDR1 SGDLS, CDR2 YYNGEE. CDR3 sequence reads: CASSVGTGQPQHF. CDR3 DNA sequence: TGTGCCAGCAGCGTAGGAACGGGTCAGCCCCAGCATTTT.

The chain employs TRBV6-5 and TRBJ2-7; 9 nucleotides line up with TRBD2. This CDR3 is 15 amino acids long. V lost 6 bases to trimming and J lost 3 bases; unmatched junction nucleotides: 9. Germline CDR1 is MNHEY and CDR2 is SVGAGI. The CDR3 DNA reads TGTGCCAGCAGGTCCGGGACTAGCAGAGTCTACGAGCAGTACTTC. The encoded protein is CASRSGTSRVYEQYF.

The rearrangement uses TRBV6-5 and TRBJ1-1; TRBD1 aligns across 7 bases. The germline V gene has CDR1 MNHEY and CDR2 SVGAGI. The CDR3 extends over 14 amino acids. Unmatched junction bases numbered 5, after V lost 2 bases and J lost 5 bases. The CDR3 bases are TGTGCCAGCAGTTACGAGGGGGCCAATACTGAAGCTTTCTTT. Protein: CASSYEGANTEAFF.

The CDR3 loop reads CASTQGAFYEQYF. The CDR3 region has the DNA TGTGCCAGTACCCAGGGGGCATTCTACGAGCAGTACTTC. The chain couples TRBV19 to TRBJ2-7; the match to TRBD1 covers 8 bases. CDR1 LNHDA and CDR2 SQIVND come from the germline V gene (reference sequence). V shed 7 bases, J shed 3 bases, and the junction held 5 bases outside the gene matches. This CDR3 region has 13 residues. The whole variable domain, filled in from reference TRBV19 and TRBJ2-7, reads DGGITQSPKYLFRKEGQNVTLSCEQNLNHDAMYWYRQDPGQGLRLIYYSQIVNDFQKGDIAEGYSVSREKKESFPLTVTSAQKNPTAFYLCASTQGAFYEQYFGPGTRLTVT.

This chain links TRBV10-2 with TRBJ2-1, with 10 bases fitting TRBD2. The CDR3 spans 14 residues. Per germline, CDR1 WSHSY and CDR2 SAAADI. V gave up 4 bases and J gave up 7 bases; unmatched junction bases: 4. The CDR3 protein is CASSGSSGRNEQFF. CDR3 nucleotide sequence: TGCGCCAGCAGTGGGAGTAGCGGGAGGAATGAGCAGTTCTTC.

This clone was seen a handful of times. Here the CDR3 reads CASRPGLAGESEQFF. As DNA, the CDR3 is TGTGCCAGCAGGCCCGGACTAGCGGGGGAAAGTGAGCAGTTCTTC. This sequence joins TRBV5-8 and TRBJ2-1, with 13 bases matching TRBD2. With 5 bases clipped from V and 9 bases from J, the junction kept 8 bases outside the gene matches. This CDR3 has 15 amino acids. Germline V gene data show CDR1 as SGHTS and CDR2 as YDEGEE. The complete variable domain, with remaining parts taken from reference TRBV5-8 and TRBJ2-1, reads EAGVTQSPTHLIKTRGQQATLRCSPISGHTSVYWYQQALGLGLQFLLWYDEGEERNRGNFPPRFSGRQFPNYSSELNVNALELEDSALYLCASRPGLAGESEQFFGPGTRLTVL.

As DNA, the CDR3 is TGTGCCAGCAGCTCCCCAGCGGGGGGGCGCAATGAGCAGTTCTTC. Residues: CASSSPAGGRNEQFF. The chain employs TRBV7-3 and TRBJ2-1, with TRBD2 matching 10 bases. Germline values: CDR1 SGHTA, CDR2 FQGTGA. Trimming cost V 4 bases and J 6 bases; bases outside gene matches: 6. The CDR3 contains 15 residues.

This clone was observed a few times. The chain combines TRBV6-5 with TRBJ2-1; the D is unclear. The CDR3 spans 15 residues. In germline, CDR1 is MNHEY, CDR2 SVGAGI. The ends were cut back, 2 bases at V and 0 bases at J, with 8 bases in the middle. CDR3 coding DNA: TGTGCCAGCAGTTACCGCCGGAGCTCCTACAATGAGCAGTTCTTC. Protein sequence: CASSYRRSSYNEQFF.

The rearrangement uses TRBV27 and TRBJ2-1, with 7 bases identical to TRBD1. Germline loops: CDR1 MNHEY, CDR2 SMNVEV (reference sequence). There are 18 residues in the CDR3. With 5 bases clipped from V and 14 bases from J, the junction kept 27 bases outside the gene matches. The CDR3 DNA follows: TGTGCCAGCAGTCCATTGAACAAATCGGGACAGAGCTTTGCAATGGAGTTCTTC. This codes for CASSPLNKSGQSFAMEFF.

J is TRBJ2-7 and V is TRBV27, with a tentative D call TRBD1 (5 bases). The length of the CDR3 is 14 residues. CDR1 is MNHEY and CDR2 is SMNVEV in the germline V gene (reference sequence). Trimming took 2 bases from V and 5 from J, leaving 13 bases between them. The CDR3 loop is CASSLVRGGDEQYF. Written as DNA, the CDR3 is TGTGCCAGCAGTTTAGTTAGGGGTGGGGACGAGCAGTACTTC.

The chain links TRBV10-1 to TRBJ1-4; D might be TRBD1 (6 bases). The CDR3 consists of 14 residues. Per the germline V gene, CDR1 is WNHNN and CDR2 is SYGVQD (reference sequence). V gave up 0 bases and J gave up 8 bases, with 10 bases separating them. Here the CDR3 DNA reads TGCGCCAGCAGTGAGTCCGGGACACACGAAAAACTGTTTTTT. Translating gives CASSESGTHEKLFF.

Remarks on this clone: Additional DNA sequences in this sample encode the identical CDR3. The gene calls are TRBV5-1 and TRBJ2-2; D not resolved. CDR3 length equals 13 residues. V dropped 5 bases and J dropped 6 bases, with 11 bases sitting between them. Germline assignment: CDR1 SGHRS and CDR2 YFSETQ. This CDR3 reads CASRREIAGELFF. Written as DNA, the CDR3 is TGCGCCAGCAGGCGCGAGATTGCCGGGGAGCTGTTTTTT.

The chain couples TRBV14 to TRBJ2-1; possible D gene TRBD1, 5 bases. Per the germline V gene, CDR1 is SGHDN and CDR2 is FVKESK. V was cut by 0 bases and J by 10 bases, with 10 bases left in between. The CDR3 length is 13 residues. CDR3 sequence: CASSQEAAGEQFF. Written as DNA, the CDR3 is TGTGCCAGCAGCCAAGAGGCCGCAGGGGAGCAGTTCTTC.

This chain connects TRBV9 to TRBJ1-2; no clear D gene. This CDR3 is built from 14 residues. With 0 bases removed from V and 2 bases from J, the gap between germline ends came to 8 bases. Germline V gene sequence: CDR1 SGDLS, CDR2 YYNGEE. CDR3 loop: CASSVGPRNYGYTF. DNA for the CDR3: TGTGCCAGCAGCGTAGGCCCCCGGAACTATGGCTACACCTTC. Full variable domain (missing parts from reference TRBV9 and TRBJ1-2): DSGVTQTPKHLITATGQRVTLRCSPRSGDLSVYWYQQSLDQGLQFLIQYYNGEERAKGNILERFSAQQFPDLHSELNLSSLELGDSALYFCASSVGPRNYGYTFGSGTRLTVV.